This is a list of T cell receptor beta chains from one sample in a study of identifying expanded T cells in peripheral blood. Sequenced by immunoSEQ multiplex PCR; TCRdb stores in-frame clones only, minus some. The repertoire has some 70,000 clones, around 90% of them found once; the top ten carry roughly 3%. Input material: blood. The receptors were gathered from a person between 18 and 75 years old in good health. CDR3s include the opening cysteine and the closing phenylalanine or tryptophan. A D gene is named only where the DNA matches it firmly. Where a row states a size, it is once, few, many or the class of an expanded clone; other rows omit it.

j_gene: TRBJ1-2; v_gene: TRBV28; d_gene: -; abundance: -; CDR3nt: TGTGCCAGCAGTCCCTCGGGTAACTATGGCTACACCTTC; CDR3aa: CASSPSGNYGYTF
j_gene: TRBJ1-1; v_gene: TRBV5-6; d_gene: -; abundance: -; CDR3nt: TGTGCCAGCAGCTTGCCCGGGCGGGGGCAGAACACTGAAGCTTTCTTT; CDR3aa: CASSLPGRGQNTEAFF
j_gene: TRBJ2-7; v_gene: TRBV5-1; d_gene: -; abundance: -; CDR3nt: TGCGCCAGCAGCTTGTCAGACCCCTACGAGCAGTACTTC; CDR3aa: CASSLSDPYEQYF
j_gene: TRBJ1-4; v_gene: TRBV9; d_gene: TRBD1; abundance: -; CDR3nt: TGTGCCAGCAGCGGTTACAGGGGCGGGAGTGAAAAACTGTTTTTT; CDR3aa: CASSGYRGGSEKLFF
j_gene: TRBJ2-7; v_gene: TRBV12-2; d_gene: -; abundance: few; CDR3nt: TGTGCAAGCCCCGCCTACGAGCAGTACTTC; CDR3aa: CASPAYEQYF
j_gene: TRBJ2-7; v_gene: TRBV25-1; d_gene: TRBD1; abundance: -; CDR3nt: TGTGCCAGCAGTGAATGGACAGGGGACCCCTACGAGCAGTACTTC; CDR3aa: CASSEWTGDPYEQYF
j_gene: TRBJ1-1; v_gene: TRBV5-8; d_gene: -; abundance: -; CDR3nt: TGTGCCAGCAGCCTGCTGGCAGAAGCTTTCTTT; CDR3aa: CASSLLAEAFF
j_gene: TRBJ2-7; v_gene: TRBV28; d_gene: TRBD1; abundance: -; CDR3nt: TGTGCCAGCAGTTCCCCCGGGACAGGGCTGTACGAGCAGTACTTC; CDR3aa: CASSSPGTGLYEQYF
j_gene: TRBJ2-1; v_gene: TRBV5-6; d_gene: -; abundance: -; CDR3nt: TGTGCCAGCAGCTTGGGAGGCGGAGATGAGCAGTTCTTC; CDR3aa: CASSLGGGDEQFF
j_gene: TRBJ1-2; v_gene: TRBV2; d_gene: -; abundance: -; CDR3nt: TGTGCCAGCACTTTAGACCGGGACGGCGGTTTCTATGGCTACACCTTC; CDR3aa: CASTLDRDGGFYGYTF
j_gene: TRBJ2-3; v_gene: TRBV4-3; d_gene: TRBD2; abundance: -; CDR3nt: TGCGCCAGCAGCCAAGAGGGGGTTAGCGGGGGGCCAACAGATACGCAGTATTTT; CDR3aa: CASSQEGVSGGPTDTQYF
j_gene: TRBJ2-2; v_gene: TRBV7-9; d_gene: TRBD1; abundance: -; CDR3nt: TGTGCCAGCAGCAGGACAGGGGCTAACACCGGGGAGCTGTTTTTT; CDR3aa: CASSRTGANTGELFF
j_gene: TRBJ2-7; v_gene: TRBV28; d_gene: TRBD2; abundance: -; CDR3nt: TGTGCCAGCAGTCCACTAGCGGGATTTAGTCGCGAGCAGTACTTC; CDR3aa: CASSPLAGFSREQYF
j_gene: TRBJ1-5; v_gene: TRBV19; d_gene: TRBD1; abundance: -; CDR3nt: TGTGCCAGTAGTCTAGGGACAGGGGGTATCCAGCCCCAGCATTTT; CDR3aa: CASSLGTGGIQPQHF
j_gene: TRBJ2-1; v_gene: TRBV7-9; d_gene: TRBD2; abundance: few; CDR3nt: TGTGCCAGCACCCTAAGCGGGGGCCCCTACAATGAGCAGTTCTTC; CDR3aa: CASTLSGGPYNEQFF
j_gene: TRBJ1-1; v_gene: TRBV7-2; d_gene: -; abundance: -; CDR3nt: TGTGCCAGCAGCTTAGGTCAGACGCTGAACACTGAAGCTTTCTTT; CDR3aa: CASSLGQTLNTEAFF
j_gene: TRBJ2-1; v_gene: TRBV29-1; d_gene: -; abundance: -; CDR3nt: TGCAGCGTCTGCCCGGTGGCGGATGAGCAGTTCTTC; CDR3aa: CSVCPVADEQFF
j_gene: TRBJ2-3; v_gene: TRBV19; d_gene: -; abundance: -; CDR3nt: TGTGCCAGTAGTATACAGTCGTTCGCAGATACGCAGTATTTT; CDR3aa: CASSIQSFADTQYF
j_gene: TRBJ2-3; v_gene: TRBV6-5; d_gene: TRBD2; abundance: once; CDR3nt: TGTGCCAGCAGGGGCGGGGGGCGGAGCACAGATACGCAGTATTTT; CDR3aa: CASRGGGRSTDTQYF
j_gene: TRBJ2-5; v_gene: TRBV5-4; d_gene: -; abundance: -; CDR3nt: TGTGCCAGCAGCGTCGCCGGGGGCCTCGGGAACCAGTACTTC; CDR3aa: CASSVAGGLGNQYF
j_gene: TRBJ2-7; v_gene: TRBV5-6; d_gene: TRBD1; abundance: -; CDR3nt: TGTGCCAGCAGCTTTTTTGTTGGACAGGGAACCTACGAGCAGTACTTC; CDR3aa: CASSFFVGQGTYEQYF
j_gene: TRBJ1-6; v_gene: TRBV5-1; d_gene: TRBD1; abundance: -; CDR3nt: TGCGCCAGCAGAATCGGACAGGGAAATTCACCCCTCCACTTT; CDR3aa: CASRIGQGNSPLHF
j_gene: TRBJ2-1; v_gene: TRBV10-1; d_gene: -; abundance: once; CDR3nt: TGCGCCAGCAGTGAAAAGTGGAGCCCAACCTACAATGAGCAGTTCTTC; CDR3aa: CASSEKWSPTYNEQFF
j_gene: TRBJ2-5; v_gene: TRBV7-2; d_gene: -; abundance: -; CDR3nt: TGTGCCAGCAGTCCCGCCATGACTCGGCAAGAGACCCAGTACTTC; CDR3aa: CASSPAMTRQETQYF
j_gene: TRBJ1-1; v_gene: TRBV18; d_gene: -; abundance: once; CDR3nt: TGTGCCAGCTCAGAGCGACAAATTTCGAACACTGAAGCTTTCTTT; CDR3aa: CASSERQISNTEAFF
j_gene: TRBJ2-2; v_gene: TRBV7-7; d_gene: -; abundance: once; CDR3nt: TGTGCTAGCAGCTCAGGGACAACCGGGGAGCTGTTTTTT; CDR3aa: CASSSGTTGELFF
j_gene: TRBJ1-2; v_gene: TRBV2; d_gene: -; abundance: few; CDR3nt: TGTGCCAGCAGGGACGGATTCTATGGCTACACCTTC; CDR3aa: CASRDGFYGYTF
j_gene: TRBJ2-1; v_gene: TRBV28; d_gene: TRBD2; abundance: -; CDR3nt: TGTGCCAGCAGTTTAGGGGGTAGGGCGGGAGTAGGCGATGAGCAGTTCTTC; CDR3aa: CASSLGGRAGVGDEQFF
j_gene: TRBJ1-4; v_gene: TRBV4-1; d_gene: TRBD1; abundance: once; CDR3nt: TGCGCCAGCAGGCGCACAGGGGGTTCAAATGAAAAACTGTTTTTT; CDR3aa: CASRRTGGSNEKLFF
j_gene: TRBJ1-2; v_gene: TRBV9; d_gene: -; abundance: -; CDR3nt: TGTGCCAGCAGCTCCCGGGACATTAACTATGGCTACACCTTC; CDR3aa: CASSSRDINYGYTF